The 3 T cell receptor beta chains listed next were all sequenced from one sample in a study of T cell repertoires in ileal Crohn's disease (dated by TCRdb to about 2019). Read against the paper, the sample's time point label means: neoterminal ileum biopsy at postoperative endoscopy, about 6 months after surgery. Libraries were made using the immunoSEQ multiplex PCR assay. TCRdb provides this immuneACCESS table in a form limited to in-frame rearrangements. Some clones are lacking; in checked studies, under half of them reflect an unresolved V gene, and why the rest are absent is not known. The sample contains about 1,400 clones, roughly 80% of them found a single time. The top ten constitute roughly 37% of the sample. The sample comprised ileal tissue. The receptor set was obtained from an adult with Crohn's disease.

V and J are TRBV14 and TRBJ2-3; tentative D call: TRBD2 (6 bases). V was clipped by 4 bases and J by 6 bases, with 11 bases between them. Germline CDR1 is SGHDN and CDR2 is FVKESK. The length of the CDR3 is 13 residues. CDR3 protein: CASSLTGVDTQYF. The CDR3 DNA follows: TGTGCCAGCAGCCTGACGGGGGTGGATACGCAGTATTTT.

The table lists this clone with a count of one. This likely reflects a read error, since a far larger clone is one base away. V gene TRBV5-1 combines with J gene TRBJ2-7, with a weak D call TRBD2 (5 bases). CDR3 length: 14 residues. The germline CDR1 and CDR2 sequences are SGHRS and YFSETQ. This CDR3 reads CASRPIDGGYEPYF. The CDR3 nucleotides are TGCGCCAGCAGACCGATCGACGGAGGCTACGAGCCGTACTTC.

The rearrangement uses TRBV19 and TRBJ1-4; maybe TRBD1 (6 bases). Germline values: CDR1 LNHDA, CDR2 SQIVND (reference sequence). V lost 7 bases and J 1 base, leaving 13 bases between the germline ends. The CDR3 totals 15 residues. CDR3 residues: CASTSLGGTNEKLFF. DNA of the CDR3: TGTGCCAGTACCTCCTTAGGGGGAACTAATGAAAAACTGTTTTTT.